The clone carrying this T cell receptor beta chain was picked up many times. Its antigen is unidentified. This record comes from a study of T cells in Graves' hyperthyroidism and ophthalmopathy. Study findings and constraints: Blood also held most thyroid clonotypes expanded beyond 0.001.

The germline V gene has CDR1 DFQATT and CDR2 SNEGSKA (reference sequence). Trimming left V 5 bases short and J 5 bases short, with 16 bases between. The CDR3 has 14 amino acids. Authors of the study amplified TCR beta CDR3 regions from RNA transcripts. Using the HTBI primer set, a first-round RT-PCR was run on the TCR CDR3. Each CDR3 protein gets one entry after TCRdb re-called the multiplex PCR reads with MiXCR. Of about 840,000 distinct CDR3 sequences listed, approximately 40% are singletons. Patients with uncontrolled infections, other autoimmune diseases, pregnancy or lactation were excluded. The receptor was derived from a young man with Graves' hyperthyroidism. This rearrangement joins TRBV20-1 to TRBJ1-5, with D possibly being TRBD1 (5 bases). The sample comprised blood. CDR3 region: CSADKASGDQPQHF. The CDR3 DNA reads as TGCAGTGCTGACAAGGCCTCGGGGGATCAGCCCCAGCATTTT.